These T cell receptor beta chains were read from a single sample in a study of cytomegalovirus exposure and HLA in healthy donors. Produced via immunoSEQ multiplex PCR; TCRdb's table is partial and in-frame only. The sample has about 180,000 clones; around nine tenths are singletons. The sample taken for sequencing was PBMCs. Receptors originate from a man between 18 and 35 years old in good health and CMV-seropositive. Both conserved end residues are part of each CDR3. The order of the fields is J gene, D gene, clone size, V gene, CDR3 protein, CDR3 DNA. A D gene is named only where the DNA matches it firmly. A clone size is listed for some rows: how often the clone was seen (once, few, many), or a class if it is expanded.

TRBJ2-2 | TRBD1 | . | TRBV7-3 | CASSRDRAGNGELFF | TGTGCCAGCAGCCGAGACAGGGCAGGAAACGGGGAGCTGTTTTTT
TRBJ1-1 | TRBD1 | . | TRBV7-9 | CASSVGGGVTEAFF | TGTGCCAGCAGCGTAGGGGGCGGAGTCACTGAAGCTTTCTTT
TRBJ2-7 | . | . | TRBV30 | CAWSVQRGLAYEQYF | TGTGCCTGGAGTGTACAAAGGGGACTGGCCTACGAGCAGTACTTC
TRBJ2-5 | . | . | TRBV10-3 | CAISGVGGVGETQYF | TGTGCCATCAGTGGTGTAGGCGGGGTCGGAGAGACCCAGTACTTC
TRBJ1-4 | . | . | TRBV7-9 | CASSRKESEKLFF | TGTGCCAGCAGTAGGAAGGAGAGTGAAAAACTGTTTTTT
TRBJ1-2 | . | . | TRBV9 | CASSGGTSYGYTF | TGTGCCAGCAGCGGCGGCACCTCCTATGGCTACACCTTC
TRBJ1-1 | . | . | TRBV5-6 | CASSLGQANTEAFF | TGTGCCAGCAGCTTGGGACAGGCAAACACTGAAGCTTTCTTT
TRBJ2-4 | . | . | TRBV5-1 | CASSRDINIQYF | TGCGCCAGCAGCCGCGACATAAACATTCAGTACTTC
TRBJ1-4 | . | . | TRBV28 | CASSLGPQREKLFF | TGTGCCAGCAGTTTGGGGCCGCAGAGGGAAAAACTGTTTTTT
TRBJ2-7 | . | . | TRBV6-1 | CASSEAAGEREQYF | TGTGCCAGCAGTGAAGCGGCAGGGGAACGCGAGCAGTACTTC
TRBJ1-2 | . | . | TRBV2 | CASSPTVGYTF | TGTGCCAGCAGTCCCACGGTTGGCTACACCTTC
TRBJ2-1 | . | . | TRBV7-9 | CASSSTGRSSYNEQFF | TGTGCCAGCAGCTCCACAGGTCGAAGCTCCTACAATGAGCAGTTCTTC
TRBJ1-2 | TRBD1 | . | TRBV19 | CASSSGQRAYGYTF | TGTGCCAGTAGCTCGGGACAGCGAGCCTATGGCTACACCTTC
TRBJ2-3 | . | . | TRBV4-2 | CASSRGEEGSTDTQYF | TGTGCCAGCAGCCGGGGCGAGGAGGGAAGCACAGATACGCAGTATTTT
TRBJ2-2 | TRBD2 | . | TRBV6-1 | CASSTGTSFPGELFF | TGTGCCAGCAGTACCGGGACTAGTTTCCCCGGGGAGCTGTTTTTT
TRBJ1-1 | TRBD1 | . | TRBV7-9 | CASSLGNRGTEAFF | TGTGCCAGCAGCTTAGGAAACAGGGGCACTGAAGCTTTCTTT
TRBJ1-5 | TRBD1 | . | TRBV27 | CASRVGQGFPQHF | TGTGCCAGCAGGGTGGGACAGGGGTTCCCCCAGCATTTT
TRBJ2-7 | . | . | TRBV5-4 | CASSLDRIYEQYF | TGTGCCAGCAGCTTGGACAGGATCTACGAGCAGTACTTC
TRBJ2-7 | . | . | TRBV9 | CASSTSGGISNEQYF | TGTGCCAGCAGCACAAGCGGAGGCATCTCGAACGAGCAGTACTTC
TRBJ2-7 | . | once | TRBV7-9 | CASNRATAGEQYF | TGTGCCAGCAACAGGGCCACCGCGGGCGAGCAGTACTTC
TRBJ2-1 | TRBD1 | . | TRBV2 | CASTDRTNEQFF | TGTGCCAGCACGGACAGGACAAATGAGCAGTTCTTC
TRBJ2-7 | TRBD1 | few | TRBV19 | CASSPGTGYEQYF | TGTGCCAGTAGTCCCGGGACAGGCTACGAGCAGTACTTC
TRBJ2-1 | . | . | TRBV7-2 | CASSLSYNEQFF | TGTGCCAGCAGCCTTTCCTACAATGAGCAGTTCTTC
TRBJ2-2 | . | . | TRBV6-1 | CASSETGTGELFF | TGTGCCAGCAGTGAAACCGGGACCGGGGAGCTGTTTTTT
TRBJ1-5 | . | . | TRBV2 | CASSDPRGRGPQHF | TGTGCCAGCAGTGATCCCAGGGGTCGCGGGCCCCAGCATTTT
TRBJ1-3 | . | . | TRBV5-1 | CASSSTASGNTIYF | TGCGCCAGCAGCTCCACAGCCTCTGGAAACACCATATATTTT
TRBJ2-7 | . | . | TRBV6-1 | CASSSLAYEQYF | TGTGCCAGCAGTTCCTTAGCCTACGAGCAGTACTTC
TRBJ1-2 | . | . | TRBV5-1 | CASSLEGRGNYGYTF | TGCGCCAGCAGCCTGGAAGGGAGGGGGAACTATGGCTACACCTTC
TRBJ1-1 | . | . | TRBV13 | CASSLQGSEAFF | TGTGCCAGCAGCTTACAGGGAAGTGAAGCTTTCTTT
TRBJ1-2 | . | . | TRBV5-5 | CASSFPGDNGYTF | TGTGCCAGCAGCTTCCCAGGGGATAATGGCTACACCTTC
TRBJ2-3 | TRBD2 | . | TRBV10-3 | CAINSGNTDTQYF | TGTGCCATCAATAGCGGGAACACAGATACGCAGTATTTT
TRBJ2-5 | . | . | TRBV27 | CASSFVGGETQYF | TGTGCCAGCAGTTTTGTAGGAGGGGAGACCCAGTACTTC
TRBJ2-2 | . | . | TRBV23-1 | CARVGGPQRLNTGELFF | TGCGCCAGAGTGGGGGGTCCTCAGAGGCTTAACACCGGGGAGCTGTTTTTT
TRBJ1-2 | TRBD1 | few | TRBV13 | CASSPQGDGYTF | TGTGCCAGCAGCCCACAGGGGGATGGCTACACCTTC
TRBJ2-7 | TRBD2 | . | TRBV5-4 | CASSLFSGRIYEQYF | TGTGCCAGCAGCTTGTTTAGCGGGAGGATTTACGAGCAGTACTTC
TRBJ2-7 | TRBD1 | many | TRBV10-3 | CAISEGTGANEQYF | TGTGCCATCAGTGAGGGGACAGGGGCGAACGAGCAGTACTTC
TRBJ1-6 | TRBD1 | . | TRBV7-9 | CASSPQGARSPLHF | TGTGCCAGCAGCCCACAGGGGGCGCGTTCACCCCTCCACTTT
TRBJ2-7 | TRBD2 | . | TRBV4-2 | CASSQETSGRSYEQYF | TGTGCCAGCAGCCAAGAAACTAGCGGGAGATCCTACGAGCAGTACTTC
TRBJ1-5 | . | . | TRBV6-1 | CASIPGEGWQPQHF | TGTGCCAGCATCCCGGGGGAGGGTTGGCAGCCCCAGCATTTT
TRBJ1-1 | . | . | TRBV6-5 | CASSYSILAVNTEAFF | TGTGCCAGCAGTTACTCGATACTGGCGGTGAACACTGAAGCTTTCTTT
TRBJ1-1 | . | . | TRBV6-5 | CASSYSGVWDTEAFF | TGTGCCAGCAGTTACTCCGGGGTTTGGGACACTGAAGCTTTCTTT
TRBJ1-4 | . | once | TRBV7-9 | CASSLRGDHEKLFF | TGTGCCAGCAGCCTTAGAGGTGATCACGAAAAACTGTTTTTT
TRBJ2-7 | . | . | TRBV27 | CASSRQKRYEQYF | TGTGCCAGCAGTCGCCAGAAACGTTACGAGCAGTACTTC
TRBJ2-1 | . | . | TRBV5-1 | CASIPSPGDNEQFF | TGCGCCAGCATCCCTTCCCCCGGGGACAATGAGCAGTTCTTC
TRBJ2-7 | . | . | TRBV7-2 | CASSLEAGTHYEQYF | TGTGCCAGCAGCTTAGAGGCAGGAACTCACTACGAGCAGTACTTC
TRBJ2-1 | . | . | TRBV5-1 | CASSTAPPGTEQFF | TGCGCCAGCAGCACCGCTCCTCCCGGGACAGAGCAGTTCTTC
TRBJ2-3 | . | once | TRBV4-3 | CASSQDSTGNRPDTQYF | TGCGCCAGCAGCCAAGATTCAACAGGGAACAGACCAGATACGCAGTATTTT
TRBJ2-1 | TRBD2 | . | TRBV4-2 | CASSQDGSGRAAEQFF | TGTGCCAGCAGCCAAGATGGAAGCGGGAGGGCCGCCGAGCAGTTCTTC
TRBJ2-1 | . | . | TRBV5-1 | CASSPLAQHYNEQFF | TGCGCCAGCAGCCCCCTAGCGCAGCATTACAATGAGCAGTTCTTC
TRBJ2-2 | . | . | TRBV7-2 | CASSYTGYGGELFF | TGTGCCAGCAGCTACACAGGGTATGGCGGGGAGCTGTTTTTT
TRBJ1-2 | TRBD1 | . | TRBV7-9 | CASSSGTGANYGYTF | TGTGCCAGCAGCTCCGGGACAGGGGCCAACTATGGCTACACCTTC
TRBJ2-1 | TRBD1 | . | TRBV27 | CASSSGTGPYNEQFF | TGTGCCAGCAGTTCTGGGACAGGCCCCTACAATGAGCAGTTCTTC
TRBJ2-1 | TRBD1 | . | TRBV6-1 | CASRGGQEKPNEQFF | TGTGCCAGCAGGGGGGGACAGGAGAAACCCAATGAGCAGTTCTTC
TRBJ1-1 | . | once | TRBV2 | CASSERMNTEAFF | TGTGCCAGCAGTGAGAGGATGAACACTGAAGCTTTCTTT
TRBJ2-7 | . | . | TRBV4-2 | CASSQDQAATYEQYF | TGTGCCAGCAGCCAAGATCAGGCAGCTACCTACGAGCAGTACTTC
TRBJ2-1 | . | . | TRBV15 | CATSRVSGNEQFF | TGTGCCACCAGCAGGGTTTCAGGGAATGAGCAGTTCTTC
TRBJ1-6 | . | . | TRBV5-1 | CASSLRPGQNSPLHF | TGCGCCAGCAGCTTACGGCCGGGACAAAATTCACCCCTCCACTTT
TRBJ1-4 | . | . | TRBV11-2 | CASSLGSGGTEKLFF | TGTGCCAGCAGCTTGGGCTCTGGGGGGACTGAAAAACTGTTTTTT
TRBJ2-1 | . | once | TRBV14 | CASSQGPQEQFF | TGTGCCAGCAGCCAAGGGCCCCAGGAGCAGTTCTTC
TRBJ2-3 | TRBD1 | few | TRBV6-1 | CASGDRETDTQYF | TGTGCCAGCGGGGACAGGGAGACAGATACGCAGTATTTT